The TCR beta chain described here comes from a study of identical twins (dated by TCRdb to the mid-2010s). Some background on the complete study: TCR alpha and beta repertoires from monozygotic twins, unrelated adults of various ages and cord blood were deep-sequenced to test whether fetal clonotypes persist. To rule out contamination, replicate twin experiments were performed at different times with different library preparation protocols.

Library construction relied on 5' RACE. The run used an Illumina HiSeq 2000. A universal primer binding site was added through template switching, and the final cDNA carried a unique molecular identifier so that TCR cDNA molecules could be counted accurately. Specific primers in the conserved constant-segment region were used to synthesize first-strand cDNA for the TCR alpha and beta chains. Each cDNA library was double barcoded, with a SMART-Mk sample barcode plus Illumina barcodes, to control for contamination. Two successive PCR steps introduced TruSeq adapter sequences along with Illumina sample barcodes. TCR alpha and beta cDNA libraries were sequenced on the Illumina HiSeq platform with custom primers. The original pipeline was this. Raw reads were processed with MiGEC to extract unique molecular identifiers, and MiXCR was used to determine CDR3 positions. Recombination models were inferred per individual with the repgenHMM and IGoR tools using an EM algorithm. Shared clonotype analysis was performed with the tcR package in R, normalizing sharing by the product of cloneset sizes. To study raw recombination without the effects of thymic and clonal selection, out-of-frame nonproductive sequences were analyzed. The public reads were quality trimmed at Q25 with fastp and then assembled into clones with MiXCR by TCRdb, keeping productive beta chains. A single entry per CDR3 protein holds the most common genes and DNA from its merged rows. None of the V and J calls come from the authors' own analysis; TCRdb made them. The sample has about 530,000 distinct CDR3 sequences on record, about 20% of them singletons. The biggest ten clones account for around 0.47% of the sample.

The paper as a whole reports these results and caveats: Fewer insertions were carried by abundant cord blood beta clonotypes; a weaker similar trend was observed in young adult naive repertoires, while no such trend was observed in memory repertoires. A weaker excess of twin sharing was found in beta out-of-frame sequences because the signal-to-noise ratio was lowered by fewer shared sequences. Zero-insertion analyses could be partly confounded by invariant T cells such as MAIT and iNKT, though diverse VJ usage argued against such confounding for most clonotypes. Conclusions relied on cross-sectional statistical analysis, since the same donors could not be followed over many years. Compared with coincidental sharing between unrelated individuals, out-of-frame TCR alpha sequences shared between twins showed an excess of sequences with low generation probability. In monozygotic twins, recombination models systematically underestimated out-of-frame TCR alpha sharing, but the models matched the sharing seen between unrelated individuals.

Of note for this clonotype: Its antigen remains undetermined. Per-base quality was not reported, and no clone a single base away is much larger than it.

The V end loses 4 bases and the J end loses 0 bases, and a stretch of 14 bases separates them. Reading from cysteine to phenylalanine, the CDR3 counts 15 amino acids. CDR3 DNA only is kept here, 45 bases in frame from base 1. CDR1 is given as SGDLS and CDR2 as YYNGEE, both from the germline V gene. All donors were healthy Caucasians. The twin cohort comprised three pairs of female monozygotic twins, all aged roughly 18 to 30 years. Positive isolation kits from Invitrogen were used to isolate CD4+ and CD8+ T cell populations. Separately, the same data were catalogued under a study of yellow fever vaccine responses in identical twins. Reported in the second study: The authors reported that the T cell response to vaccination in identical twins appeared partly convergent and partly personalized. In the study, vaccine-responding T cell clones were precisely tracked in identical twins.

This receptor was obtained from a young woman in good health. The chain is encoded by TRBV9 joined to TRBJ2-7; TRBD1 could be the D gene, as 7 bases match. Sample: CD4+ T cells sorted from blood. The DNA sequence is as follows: TGTGCCAGCAGCCCCGGGGGACAGAGCTCCTACGAGCAGTACTTC. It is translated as CASSPGGQSSYEQYF.